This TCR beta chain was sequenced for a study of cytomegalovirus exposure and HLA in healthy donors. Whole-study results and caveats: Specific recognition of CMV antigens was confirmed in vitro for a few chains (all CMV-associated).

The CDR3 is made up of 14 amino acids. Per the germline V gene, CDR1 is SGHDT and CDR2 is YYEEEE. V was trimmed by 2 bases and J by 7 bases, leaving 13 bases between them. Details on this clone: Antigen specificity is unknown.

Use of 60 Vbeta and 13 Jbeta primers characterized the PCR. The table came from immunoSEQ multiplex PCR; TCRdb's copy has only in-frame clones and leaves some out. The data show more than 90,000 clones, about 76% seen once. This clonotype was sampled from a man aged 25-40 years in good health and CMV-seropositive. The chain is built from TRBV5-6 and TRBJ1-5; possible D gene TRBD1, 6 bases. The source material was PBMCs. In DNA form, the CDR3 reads TGTGCCAGCAGCTTAGGACAGAGGGAACAGCCCCAGCATTTT. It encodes CASSLGQREQPQHF. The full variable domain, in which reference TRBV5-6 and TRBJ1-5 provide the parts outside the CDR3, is DAGVTQSPTHLIKTRGQQVTLRCSPKSGHDTVSWYQQALGQGPQFIFQYYEEEERQRGNFPDRFSGHQFPNYSSELNVNALLLGDSALYLCASSLGQREQPQHFGDGTRLSIL.